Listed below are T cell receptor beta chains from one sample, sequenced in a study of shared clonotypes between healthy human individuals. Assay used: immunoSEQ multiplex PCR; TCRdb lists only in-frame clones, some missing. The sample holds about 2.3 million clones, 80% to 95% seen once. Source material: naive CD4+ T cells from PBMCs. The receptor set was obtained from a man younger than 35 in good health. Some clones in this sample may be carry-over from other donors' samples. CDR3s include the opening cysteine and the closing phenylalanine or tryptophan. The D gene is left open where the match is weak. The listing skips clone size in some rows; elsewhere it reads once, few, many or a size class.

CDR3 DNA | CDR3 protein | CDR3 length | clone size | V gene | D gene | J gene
TGTGCCAGCAGCGTTGGGACAGGAGGCTCCTACGAGCAGTACTTC | CASSVGTGGSYEQYF | 15 | few | TRBV9 | TRBD1 | TRBJ2-7
TGTGCCAGCAGGGAGGGACAGTCCTACGAGCAGTACTTC | CASREGQSYEQYF | 13 | - | TRBV6-1 | - | TRBJ2-7
TGTGCCATCAGGCTAGCAGGCACCGGGGAGCTGTTTTTT | CAIRLAGTGELFF | 13 | - | TRBV10-3 | - | TRBJ2-2
TGTGCCAGCAGCTTTACTGGAAACACCATATATTTT | CASSFTGNTIYF | 12 | - | TRBV7-9 | - | TRBJ1-3
TGTGCCAGCAGTTATAACGACCCTAACAATGAGCAGTTCTTC | CASSYNDPNNEQFF | 14 | - | TRBV6-6 | - | TRBJ2-1
TGTGCCAGCAGTTACGGCCCTGCAACTAATGAAAAACTGTTTTTT | CASSYGPATNEKLFF | 15 | - | TRBV6-5 | - | TRBJ1-4
TGTGCCACCAACCGGTTTCCCTCCACCGGGGAGCTGTTTTTT | CATNRFPSTGELFF | 14 | - | TRBV6-1 | - | TRBJ2-2
TGTGCCAGCAGTGAATTTTTTGACCTGACCGGAGCCAAAAACATTCAGTACTTC | CASSEFFDLTGAKNIQYF | 18 | - | TRBV6-1 | - | TRBJ2-4
TGTGCCAGCAGCCCCCGGGGCAGGGGGGATTCCGGGGAGCTGTTTTTT | CASSPRGRGDSGELFF | 16 | - | TRBV9 | - | TRBJ2-2
TGTGCCAGCAGTGAATTGGGGGGCGCTGACTATGGCTACACCTTC | CASSELGGADYGYTF | 15 | - | TRBV6-1 | - | TRBJ1-2
TGTGCCAGCAGTAGGACAGGGACCTACGAGCAGTACTTC | CASSRTGTYEQYF | 13 | once | TRBV27 | TRBD1 | TRBJ2-7
TGCGCCAGCAGAGAGGGGGCCCAGCAGTTCTTC | CASREGAQQFF | 11 | - | TRBV5-1 | TRBD1 | TRBJ2-1
TGTGCCAGCAGCTTAGACCCGGAGGAAGGCTACACCTTC | CASSLDPEEGYTF | 13 | - | TRBV7-2 | - | TRBJ1-2
TGTGCCAGCAGCTTTGGAGGAGTGGGGGCCTATGGCTACACCTTC | CASSFGGVGAYGYTF | 15 | - | TRBV5-5 | - | TRBJ1-2
TGTGCCAGTAAAATGGAGGGACGGGGCACTGAAGCTTTCTTT | CASKMEGRGTEAFF | 14 | - | TRBV19 | - | TRBJ1-1
TGTGCCAGCAGCCGCTTGGGCGGGAGGCACAATGAGCAGTTCTTC | CASSRLGGRHNEQFF | 15 | - | TRBV7-9 | TRBD2 | TRBJ2-1
TGTGCCAGCAGCTTTACCGGGACAGGGCTTTTCACTGGCTCTGGAAACACCATATATTTT | CASSFTGTGLFTGSGNTIYF | 20 | - | TRBV13 | TRBD1 | TRBJ1-3
TGTGCCAGCAGTACGGGGGCGCATGGCTACACCTTC | CASSTGAHGYTF | 12 | once | TRBV28 | - | TRBJ1-2
TGTGCCAGCAGGCTGAACACTGAAGCTTTCTTT | CASRLNTEAFF | 11 | few | TRBV2 | - | TRBJ1-1
TGTGCCAGCAGCCCGTTCCGAGTGGGCACAGATACGCAGTATTTT | CASSPFRVGTDTQYF | 15 | - | TRBV14 | - | TRBJ2-3
TGTGCCATTAAACTGGGGCGGGGAAACATTCAGTACTTC | CAIKLGRGNIQYF | 13 | - | TRBV6-5 | - | TRBJ2-4
TGTGCCAGCAGTCCTTTCGTCACAGGGGGCAAGGAGACCCAGTACTTC | CASSPFVTGGKETQYF | 16 | - | TRBV28 | TRBD1 | TRBJ2-5
TGTGCCAGCAGCTTAGTGATCCAAGAGACCCAGTACTTC | CASSLVIQETQYF | 13 | once | TRBV7-9 | - | TRBJ2-5
TGTGCCAGCAGCGTAGGAGGTCCCAGGCCCCAGCATTTT | CASSVGGPRPQHF | 13 | - | TRBV9 | - | TRBJ1-5
TGTGCCAGCAGTGAAGCGCGGTTTCTGGGGGGACAGGAAGAGACCCAGTACTTC | CASSEARFLGGQEETQYF | 18 | - | TRBV2 | TRBD1 | TRBJ2-5
TGTGCCAGCAGCGTGCGAAGGACCTCTCGTAAGGCCTACGAGCAGTACTTC | CASSVRRTSRKAYEQYF | 17 | - | TRBV9 | - | TRBJ2-7
TGTGCCAGCAGTTCCCCGCCGGGACCCTATCGCATATATCAATACCTAAACGAGCAGTACTTC | CASSSPPGPYRIYQYLNEQYF | 21 | - | TRBV28 | - | TRBJ2-7
TGTGCCAGCACCCCGGGACATCCCTACGAGCAGTACTTC | CASTPGHPYEQYF | 13 | once | TRBV7-2 | - | TRBJ2-7
TGCGCCAGCAGCTTGGGGGACAGGGGCACAGATACGCAGTATTTT | CASSLGDRGTDTQYF | 15 | few | TRBV5-1 | TRBD1 | TRBJ2-3
TGCGCCAGCAGCCTGGGACTAGCGGGAGAGGCCCGATACCAAGAGACCCAGTACTTC | CASSLGLAGEARYQETQYF | 19 | once | TRBV5-1 | TRBD2 | TRBJ2-5
TGTGCCAGCAGCGTAGGTCCAGCCCCCGACTCCTACGAGCAGTACTTC | CASSVGPAPDSYEQYF | 16 | - | TRBV9 | - | TRBJ2-7
TGTGCCAGCAGCACAACCCATAGTATTGGCGAGCAGTACTTC | CASSTTHSIGEQYF | 14 | - | TRBV21-1 | - | TRBJ2-7
TGTGCCAGCAGCGGGGGACAGCCCCCGGTCGAGCAGTACTTC | CASSGGQPPVEQYF | 14 | - | TRBV7-2 | TRBD1 | TRBJ2-7
TGTGCCAGCAGTTTTCGCTCGCTCGCCACTACCCCCCAGTTCTTC | CASSFRSLATTPQFF | 15 | - | TRBV27 | - | TRBJ2-1
TGTGCCAGCAGCGCGATAATTAGCGGGAGGGCCGCCTACGAGCAGTACTTC | CASSAIISGRAAYEQYF | 17 | - | TRBV11-2 | TRBD2 | TRBJ2-7
TGTGCCACCAGCCAACCGGGGCGCAACTACGAGCAGTACTTC | CATSQPGRNYEQYF | 14 | - | TRBV15 | - | TRBJ2-7
TGTGCCAGCAGCCCAGGCCTGGGAAACACCATATATTTT | CASSPGLGNTIYF | 13 | - | TRBV6-6 | - | TRBJ1-3
TGCGCCAGCAGTGAGTCCGAGACAGAGAAAAACTATGGCTACACCTTC | CASSESETEKNYGYTF | 16 | - | TRBV10-1 | - | TRBJ1-2
TGCAGCGTTGCCAGGTACCAAGAGACCCAGTACTTC | CSVARYQETQYF | 12 | once | TRBV29-1 | - | TRBJ2-5
TGTGCCAGCACCAGCCCGGTGGAGGGCTACGAGCAGTACTTC | CASTSPVEGYEQYF | 14 | - | TRBV27 | - | TRBJ2-7
TGTGCCACCAGCAGAGGCCCCGGAGGGGGCAACACCGGGGAGCTGTTTTTT | CATSRGPGGGNTGELFF | 17 | - | TRBV15 | - | TRBJ2-2
TGTGCCAGCAGTTTCCAGCGGGGGGGCCTCGAGCAGTACTTC | CASSFQRGGLEQYF | 14 | few | TRBV27 | TRBD2 | TRBJ2-7